The 10 T cell receptor beta chains in this list originate from one sample, sequenced in a study of CD8 T cells in Susac syndrome. With random hexamers, reverse transcription was performed on about 0.5 to 1 ug of RNA. From the immunoSEQ multiplex PCR reads, TCRdb called clonotypes with MiXCR, one entry per CDR3 protein. The sample lists about 60,000 distinct CDR3 sequences, around 96% seen once, with 0.5% to 0.6% in the top ten. Sequencing used CD8+ T cells from PBMCs. These receptors were taken from a human donor with multiple sclerosis.

This chain uses TRBV6-5 with TRBJ2-7; the match to TRBD2 covers 10 bases. V shed 2 bases, J shed 0 bases, and the junction held 4 bases outside the gene matches. The length of the CDR3 is 16 residues. Germline CDR1 MNHEY, CDR2 SVGAGI. The CDR3 is CASSYGASGSSYEQYF. The CDR3 region has the DNA TGTGCCAGCAGTTACGGGGCTAGCGGGAGCTCCTACGAGCAGTACTTC.

CDR3 coding DNA: TGTGCCAGCAGCTTGGGGGGGCGAGGCTACACCTTC. This encodes CASSLGGRGYTF. The chain recombines TRBV5-6 with TRBJ1-2, with D perhaps TRBD1 (6 bases). In germline, CDR1 is SGHDT, CDR2 YYEEEE. The CDR3 contains 12 residues. Trimming removed 0 bases from V and 8 bases from J, with 8 bases in between.

The rearrangement joins TRBV7-9 to TRBJ2-1; 9 nucleotides agree with TRBD2. Unmatched junction bases numbered 4, after V lost 3 bases and J lost 4 bases. This CDR3 comprises 15 residues. Germline V gene lookup returns CDR1 SEHNR and CDR2 FQNEAQ (reference sequence). In nucleotides, the CDR3 is TGTGCCAGCAGCTTCTCTAGCGGGGAATACAATGAGCAGTTCTTC. The encoded protein is CASSFSSGEYNEQFF.

The chain recombines TRBV24-1 with TRBJ1-2; D unclear. Germline V gene sequence: CDR1 KGHDR, CDR2 SFDVKD. The CDR3 has 14 residues. Trimming left V 3 bases short and J 3 bases short, with 10 bases between. The CDR3 protein is CATSDRDIHYGYTF. The CDR3 DNA sequence: TGTGCCACCAGTGATCGCGACATACACTATGGCTACACCTTC.

The V gene is TRBV7-9, the J gene TRBJ1-1, with D uncertain. Trimming stripped 5 bases from V and 6 bases from J, with 19 bases between. Germline V gene sequence: CDR1 SEHNR, CDR2 FQNEAQ (reference sequence). This CDR3 has 15 amino acids. Here the CDR3 DNA reads TGTGCCAGCAGCCCCCCGGGCTCGTCTCTCGCTGAAGCTTTCTTT. Its translation: CASSPPGSSLAEAFF.

Written as DNA, the CDR3 is TGCAGTGCAATGCTAGTGGGCAGGGGGCTGGGCTATGGCTACACCTTC. This translates into CSAMLVGRGLGYGYTF. The chain joins TRBV20-1 to TRBJ1-2; 8 nucleotides align to TRBD1. Losses at the gene ends were 6 bases for V and 4 bases for J; bases not matched to a gene: 16. CDR1 is DFQATT and CDR2 is SNEGSKA in the germline V gene (reference sequence). The CDR3 contains 16 residues.

The chain uses TRBV20-1 and TRBJ2-7; D possibly corresponds to TRBD1 (6 bases). From germline, CDR1 is DFQATT and CDR2 SNEGSKA (reference sequence). Trimming pared 6 bases from V and 3 bases from J, leaving 15 bases between. The CDR3 length is 13 residues. Here the CDR3 reads CSALDRPLYEQYF. The CDR3 DNA reads TGCAGTGCCCTGGACAGACCCCTCTACGAGCAGTACTTC.

The rearrangement links TRBV27 to TRBJ2-1; a possible D gene is TRBD2 (5 bases). Germline assignment: CDR1 MNHEY and CDR2 SMNVEV (reference sequence). Trimming removed 5 bases at V and 8 bases at J, with 25 bases between. The CDR3 covers 17 residues. The chain's CDR3 is CASSPVDLGASRYEQFF. As DNA, the CDR3 is TGTGCCAGCAGTCCCGTCGATTTGGGAGCGAGTCGGTATGAGCAGTTCTTC.

The CDR3 is CASSGRGGSGTDTQYF. Here the CDR3 DNA reads TGTGCCAGCAGCGGACGCGGGGGGTCCGGCACAGATACGCAGTATTTT. The chain joins TRBV9 to TRBJ2-3; 8 bases are shared with TRBD2. This CDR3 is 16 amino acids long. From germline, CDR1 is SGDLS and CDR2 YYNGEE. V trimming: 3 bases; J trimming: 1 base; junction bases outside the gene matches: 7. The whole variable domain, filled in from reference TRBV9 and TRBJ2-3, reads DSGVTQTPKHLITATGQRVTLRCSPRSGDLSVYWYQQSLDQGLQFLIQYYNGEERAKGNILERFSAQQFPDLHSELNLSSLELGDSALYFCASSGRGGSGTDTQYFGPGTRLTVL.

The chain employs TRBV4-1 and TRBJ2-1; 9 bases align to TRBD1. The CDR3 length is 16 residues. CDR1 MGHRA and CDR2 YSYEKL come from the germline V gene. Losses at the gene ends were 4 bases for V and 2 bases for J; bases not matched to a gene: 6. CDR3 nucleotides: TGCGCCAGCAGCCTGACCCGGACAGGGGCCTACAATGAGCAGTTCTTC. This translates into CASSLTRTGAYNEQFF.